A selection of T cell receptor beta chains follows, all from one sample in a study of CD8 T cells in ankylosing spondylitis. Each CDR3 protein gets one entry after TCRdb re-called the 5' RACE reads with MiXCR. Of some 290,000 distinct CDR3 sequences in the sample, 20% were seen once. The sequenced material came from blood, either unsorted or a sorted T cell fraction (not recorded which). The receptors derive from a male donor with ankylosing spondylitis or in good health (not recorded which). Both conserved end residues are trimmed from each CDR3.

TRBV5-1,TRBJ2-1,ASSPGTGLENEQF
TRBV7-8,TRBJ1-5,ASSLDTRQMNQPQH
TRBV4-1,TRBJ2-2,ASSQVITNTGELF
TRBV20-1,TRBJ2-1,SAPLAGRYNEQF
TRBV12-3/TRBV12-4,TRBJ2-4,TSSFEFSSGVAKNIQY
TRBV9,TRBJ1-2,ASSDGGVHGYT
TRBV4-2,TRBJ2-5,ASSHSSGGSIQETQY
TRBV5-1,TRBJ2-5,ASSYGTSLETQY
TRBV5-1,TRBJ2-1,ASSLRPPVSSYNEQF
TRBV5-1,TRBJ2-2,ASSAGGDSRATGELF
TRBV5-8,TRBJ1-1,ASSLWGFGAF
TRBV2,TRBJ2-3,ASKGLAGLTDTQY
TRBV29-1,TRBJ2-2,SVQGTGELF
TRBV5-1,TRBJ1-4,ARSGTGGTDEKLF
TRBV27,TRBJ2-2,ASSLVWTGGYTGELF
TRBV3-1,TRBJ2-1,ASRAPGGSYNEQF
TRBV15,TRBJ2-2,ATSRETPVGGELF
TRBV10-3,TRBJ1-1,AISRQGTNTEAF
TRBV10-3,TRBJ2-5,AISESARETQY
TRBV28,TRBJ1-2,ASSLDSWANYGYT